A selection of T cell receptor beta chains follows, all from one sample in a study of cytomegalovirus exposure and HLA in healthy donors. Measured with immunoSEQ multiplex PCR; TCRdb has only the in-frame clones, and not every one. Of approximately 120,000 clones in the sample, around 82% were seen once. Sample: PBMCs. These receptors came from a middle-aged man in good health and CMV-seronegative. The CDR3 runs from the conserved cysteine through the conserved F or W. The D gene is left open where the match is weak. The listing skips clone size in some rows; elsewhere it reads once, few, many or a size class.

j_call d_call clone_size v_call cdr3_aa cdr3_nt
TRBJ2-6 TRBD1 NA TRBV5-1 CASSSSGTAGANVLTF TGCGCCAGCAGCAGTTCCGGGACAGCGGGGGCCAACGTCCTGACTTTC
TRBJ1-5 TRBD1 NA TRBV16 CASNPTGGAVQPQHF TGTGCCAGCAACCCGACAGGGGGCGCGGTTCAGCCCCAGCATTTT
TRBJ2-2 NA NA TRBV4-3 CASSPPPPGELFF TGCGCCAGCAGCCCCCCCCCTCCCGGGGAGCTGTTTTTT
TRBJ2-7 NA NA TRBV20-1 CSTNGHEQYF TGCAGTACCAATGGGCACGAGCAGTACTTC
TRBJ2-2 TRBD2 NA TRBV6-1 CASSGGGGTGELFF TGTGCCAGCAGCGGCGGGGGTGGCACCGGGGAGCTGTTTTTT
TRBJ1-5 NA NA TRBV14 CASSQGGINQPQHF TGTGCCAGCAGCCAGGGCGGGATCAATCAGCCCCAGCATTTT
TRBJ1-1 NA many TRBV2 CASSEGPNTEAFF TGTGCCAGCAGTGAGGGGCCGAACACTGAAGCTTTCTTT
TRBJ2-2 TRBD2 NA TRBV7-8 CASSLWEGTNTGELFF TGTGCCAGCAGCTTATGGGAGGGCACGAACACCGGGGAGCTGTTTTTT
TRBJ1-5 NA NA TRBV9 CASSSGQNNQPQHF TGTGCCAGCAGCTCCGGACAGAACAATCAGCCCCAGCATTTT
TRBJ1-1 NA NA TRBV5-1 CASSLRGVPDSPRMNTEAFF TGCGCCAGCAGCTTGCGCGGGGTTCCCGACAGCCCACGCATGAACACTGAAGCTTTCTTT
TRBJ1-2 TRBD1 few TRBV7-3 CASSSTGTGGMGGGYTF TGTGCCAGCAGCTCCACCGGGACAGGGGGCATGGGGGGAGGCTACACCTTC
TRBJ1-1 TRBD1 few TRBV29-1 CSVGQGRGEAFF TGCAGCGTAGGACAGGGACGGGGCGAAGCTTTCTTT
TRBJ2-2 NA NA TRBV27 CASSTPGANTGELFF TGTGCCAGCAGTACCCCCGGAGCGAACACCGGGGAGCTGTTTTTT
TRBJ2-5 TRBD2 NA TRBV5-5 CASSPRTSGGETQYF TGTGCCAGCAGCCCCAGGACTAGCGGGGGAGAGACCCAGTACTTC
TRBJ1-2 TRBD1 NA TRBV6-1 CASSARRLGQALQNYGYTF TGTGCCAGCAGTGCCAGAAGGCTGGGACAGGCGCTCCAGAACTATGGCTACACCTTC
TRBJ2-5 NA NA TRBV5-5 CASSRYLPGQTGQETQYF TGTGCCAGCAGCCGATACCTACCCGGACAGACAGGACAAGAGACCCAGTACTTC
TRBJ2-7 NA NA TRBV7-9 CASSLAALYEQYF TGTGCCAGCAGCTTGGCGGCACTCTACGAGCAGTACTTC
TRBJ2-7 TRBD1 NA TRBV4-2 CASSQPGQGRYEQYF TGTGCCAGCAGCCAGCCGGGACAGGGAAGGTACGAGCAGTACTTC
TRBJ2-1 NA NA TRBV4-3 CASSQDLRDLVQFF TGCGCCAGCAGCCAAGATCTACGGGACTTGGTGCAGTTCTTC
TRBJ2-7 NA NA TRBV6-6 CASSVGGEQYF TGTGCCAGCAGTGTCGGAGGCGAGCAGTACTTC
TRBJ2-5 NA NA TRBV28 CASSSSTRGKETQYF TGTGCCAGCAGTTCGAGTACTAGGGGGAAAGAGACCCAGTACTTC
TRBJ1-1 NA few TRBV6-5 CASSYSPGMNTEAFF TGTGCCAGCAGTTACTCCCCCGGGATGAACACTGAAGCTTTCTTT
TRBJ2-1 NA NA TRBV5-6 CASSPAPSNEQFF TGTGCCAGCAGCCCCGCGCCCTCTAATGAGCAGTTCTTC
TRBJ1-1 NA once TRBV18 CASSPSHPPGTEAFF TGTGCCAGCTCACCGTCACACCCTCCGGGCACTGAAGCTTTCTTT
TRBJ2-1 TRBD2 NA TRBV9 CASSVGGGEGEQFF TGTGCCAGCAGCGTAGGTGGGGGGGAGGGTGAGCAGTTCTTC
TRBJ2-7 TRBD1 NA TRBV6-5 CASSGDSGTHEQYF TGTGCCAGCAGCGGGGACAGCGGAACTCACGAGCAGTACTTC
TRBJ1-6 NA few TRBV14 CASSQDVGQPSSSPLHF TGTGCCAGCAGCCAAGATGTAGGACAGCCTTCAAGTTCACCCCTCCACTTT
TRBJ1-6 TRBD1 NA TRBV7-3 CASSLGPGTDNSPLHF TGTGCCAGCAGCTTAGGGCCCGGGACAGACAATTCACCCCTCCACTTT
TRBJ1-1 NA NA TRBV13 CASSLGTGWTEAFF TGTGCCAGCAGCTTAGGTACAGGGTGGACTGAAGCTTTCTTT
TRBJ2-3 TRBD1 few TRBV2 CASSRDRTTDTQYF TGTGCCAGCAGCCGGGACAGAACCACAGATACGCAGTATTTT
TRBJ1-2 TRBD1 few TRBV7-2 CASSAQGQIYGYTF TGTGCCAGCAGCGCCCAGGGACAGATCTATGGCTACACCTTC
TRBJ1-2 TRBD1 NA TRBV7-2 CASSLALPRGHYGYTF TGTGCCAGCAGCTTAGCGCTACCCAGGGGGCACTATGGCTACACCTTC
TRBJ2-7 NA NA TRBV12-5 CASGFEIYGRGSSYEQYF TGTGCTAGTGGTTTTGAGATATATGGACGGGGGAGCTCCTACGAGCAGTACTTC
TRBJ2-7 NA few TRBV5-1 CASSPRTSTSYEQYF TGCGCCAGCAGCCCCCGGACATCCACCTCCTACGAGCAGTACTTC
TRBJ2-7 NA NA TRBV7-9 CASSPTQATYEQYF TGTGCCAGCAGCCCCACCCAGGCTACCTACGAGCAGTACTTC
TRBJ2-1 TRBD2 NA TRBV4-3 CASSQDAGLVNEQFF TGCGCCAGCAGCCAAGATGCAGGACTAGTAAATGAGCAGTTCTTC
TRBJ1-5 NA NA TRBV18 CASADSRRQPQHF TGTGCCAGCGCGGACTCTCGACGGCAGCCCCAGCATTTT
TRBJ1-4 NA NA TRBV5-1 CASSVGRGSLEKLFF TGCGCCAGCAGCGTCGGGAGGGGAAGCCTTGAAAAACTGTTTTTT
TRBJ2-2 NA NA TRBV7-6 CASSPGGNWAGELFF TGTGCCAGCAGCCCTGGGGGCAACTGGGCCGGGGAGCTGTTTTTT